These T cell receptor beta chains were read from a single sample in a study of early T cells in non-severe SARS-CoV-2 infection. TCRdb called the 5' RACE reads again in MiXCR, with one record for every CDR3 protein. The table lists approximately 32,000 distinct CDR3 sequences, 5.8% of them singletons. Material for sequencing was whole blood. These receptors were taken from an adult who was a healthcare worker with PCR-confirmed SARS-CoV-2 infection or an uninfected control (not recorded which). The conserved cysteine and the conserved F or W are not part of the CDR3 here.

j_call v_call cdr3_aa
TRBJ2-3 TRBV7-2 ASRSTAFGSTDTQY
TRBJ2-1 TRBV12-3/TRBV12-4 ASSSPTLAGVDNEQF
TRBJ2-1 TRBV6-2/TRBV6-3 ASSLLWNEQF
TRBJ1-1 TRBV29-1 SVVVRGLGEAF
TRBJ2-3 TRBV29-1 SVEDEARSTDTQY
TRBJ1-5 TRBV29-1 SAGTGVNQPQH
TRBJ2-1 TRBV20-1 SARTLNNEQF
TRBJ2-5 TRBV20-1 SARGLAGGYGTQY
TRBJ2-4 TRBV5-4 ASSLLADPLAKNIQY
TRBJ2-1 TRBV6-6 ASSYGGGLAAYNEQF
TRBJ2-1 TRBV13 ASTGRAPSSYNEQF
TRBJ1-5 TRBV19 ASSQAFQGPQPQH
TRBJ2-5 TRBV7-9 ASSLAGGPFYQETQY
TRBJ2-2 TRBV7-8 ASSQGGIGELF
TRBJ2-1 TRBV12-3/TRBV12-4 ASSVRGQGSNEQF
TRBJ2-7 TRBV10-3 AIRTPNYEQY
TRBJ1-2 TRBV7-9 ASSSRGPYYGYT
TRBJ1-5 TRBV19 ASSISGGNQPQH
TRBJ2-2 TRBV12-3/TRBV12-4 ASSTGQGGITGELF
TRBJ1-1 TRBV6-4 ASSLTVNTEAF
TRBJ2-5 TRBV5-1 ASSLAAGGRETQY
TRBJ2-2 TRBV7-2 ASNFELLPQLTGELF
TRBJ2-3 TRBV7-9 ASSSGMRPPDTQY
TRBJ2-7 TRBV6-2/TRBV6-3 ASRGQLYEQY
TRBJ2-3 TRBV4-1 ASSQGLTGDTQY
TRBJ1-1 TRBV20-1 SASWQTLEAF
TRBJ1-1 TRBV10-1 ASSEWAGEYTEAF
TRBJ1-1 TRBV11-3 ASSPSSNRAEAF
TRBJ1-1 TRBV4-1 ASSPTGRNTEAF
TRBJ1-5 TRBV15 ATSRDSSTGNQPQH
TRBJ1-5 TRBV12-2 ASRLPVYLLSRNNQPQH
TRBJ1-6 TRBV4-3 ASSQGHQGDSPLH
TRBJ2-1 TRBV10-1 ASSGVRGNEQF
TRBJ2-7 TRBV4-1 ASSQDIGTGKEQY
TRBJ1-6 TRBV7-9 ASSLGQGSYNSPLH
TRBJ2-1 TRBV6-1 ASERGLAGGDEQF
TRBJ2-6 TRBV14 ASSPPGGVPGANVLT
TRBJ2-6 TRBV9 ASSVGPGQGSSGANVLT
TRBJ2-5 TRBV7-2 ASSFSGGWETQY
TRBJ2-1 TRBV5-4 ASSLDRTGAYNEQF
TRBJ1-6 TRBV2 ASSELVRNSPLH
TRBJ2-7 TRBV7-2 ASSSVSQSSMPYNTLEQY
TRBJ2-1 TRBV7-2 ASSLVPRLAGEGYNEQF
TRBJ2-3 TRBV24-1 ATSDASVDTQY
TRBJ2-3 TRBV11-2 ASSLGRAPDTQY